The 25 T cell receptor beta chains in this list originate from one sample, sequenced in a study of blood T cell repertoires in COVID-19. The data were produced by immunoSEQ multiplex PCR, yet TCRdb's version contains in-frame clones alone and is incomplete. The data show some 100,000 clones, roughly nine tenths seen once. Material: peripheral blood. Source of these receptors: a woman older than 75 with active COVID-19.

The J gene is TRBJ2-7, the V gene TRBV6-2 or TRBV6-3; the match to TRBD2 covers 8 bases. The germline V gene has CDR1 MNHEY and CDR2 SVGEGT. The CDR3 loop spans 15 amino acids. V gave up 5 bases and J gave up 3 bases; unmatched junction bases: 9. The CDR3 is CASSLGLGPLYEQYF. In DNA, the CDR3 is TGTGCCAGCAGTCTGGGACTAGGTCCTCTCTACGAGCAGTACTTC.

This clone was picked up a small number of times. The chain links TRBV9 to TRBJ2-2; tentative D call: TRBD1 (6 bases). The CDR3 extends over 15 amino acids. The germline CDR1 and CDR2 sequences are SGDLS and YYNGEE. V was pared by 0 bases and J by 5 bases, with 11 bases between. The CDR3 coding sequence is TGTGCCAGCAGCGTAGAGTACAGGGATACCGGGGAGCTGTTTTTT. It is translated as CASSVEYRDTGELFF.

The V gene is TRBV29-1, the J gene TRBJ1-1; D is possibly TRBD1 (5 bases). The CDR3 covers 12 residues. CDR1 is SQVTM, CDR2 ANQGSEA, per germline. Trimming took 5 bases from V and 2 from J, leaving 9 bases between them. CDR3 sequence (DNA): TGCAGCGTTTCTGGGGCCAACACTGAAGCTTTCTTT. This gives the protein CSVSGANTEAFF.

The chain has TRBV6-6 and TRBJ2-7; D may be TRBD2 (5 bases). This CDR3 has 11 amino acids. V gave up 5 bases and J gave up 9 bases, with 11 bases separating them. Germline loops: CDR1 MNHNY, CDR2 SVGAGI (reference sequence). CDR3 sequence (DNA): TGTGCCAGCAGTGGGAACGGAGGGCAGTACTTC. Protein sequence: CASSGNGGQYF.

This chain links TRBV29-1 with TRBJ2-1; no clear D. This CDR3 region has 12 residues. Germline CDR1 SQVTM, CDR2 ANQGSEA. Trimming cost V 4 bases and J 4 bases, with 8 bases left between them. This CDR3 is CSVGSLYNEQFF. CDR3 DNA sequence: TGCAGCGTTGGGAGCTTGTACAATGAGCAGTTCTTC.

Only one count was recorded for this clone. The chain uses TRBV4-3 and TRBJ1-1; weak D call: TRBD1 (6 bases). CDR1 and CDR2 from the germline V gene are LGHNA and YSLEER. The length of the CDR3 is 14 residues. V was shortened by 1 base and J by 4 bases, with 10 bases between the two germline ends. CDR3 in amino acids: CASSQGGLSTEAFF. In nucleotides, the CDR3 is TGCGCCAGCAGCCAAGGGGGGCTGAGCACTGAAGCTTTCTTT.

The chain has TRBV5-1 and TRBJ1-6, with a possible D match to TRBD1 (5 bases). The CDR3 loop spans 14 amino acids. Trimming shortened V by 0 bases and J by 6 bases, and 7 bases separated the two germline ends. From germline, CDR1 is SGHRS and CDR2 YFSETQ. CDR3 sequence (DNA): TGCGCCAGCAGCTTGGGACAGACTAATTCACCCCTCCACTTT. It encodes CASSLGQTNSPLHF.

CDR3 DNA sequence: TGTGCCAGTAGTATAGGGCTAGCGGAAGAGGAGACCCAGTACTTC. Translating it yields CASSIGLAEEETQYF. V gene TRBV19 combines with J gene TRBJ2-5, with TRBD2 matching over 7 bases. This CDR3 contains 15 residues. V dropped 1 base and J dropped 5; count of bases not matched to a gene: 7. Looked up from germline, CDR1 is LNHDA and CDR2 is SQIVND (reference sequence).

The rearrangement joins TRBV7-9 to TRBJ2-2; D is uncertain. Trimming pared 4 bases from V and 0 bases from J, leaving 3 bases between. This CDR3 has 13 residues. The germline V gene has CDR1 SEHNR and CDR2 FQNEAQ (reference sequence). CDR3 DNA sequence: TGTGCCAGCAGCTACTCGAACACCGGGGAGCTGTTTTTT. This codes for CASSYSNTGELFF.

A single count supports this clone. The chain recombines TRBV7-9 with TRBJ2-5; D is possibly TRBD1 (6 bases). Trimming removed 5 bases from V and 1 base from J, with 17 bases in between. Germline assignment: CDR1 SEHNR and CDR2 FQNEAQ (reference sequence). The CDR3 totals 16 residues. CDR3 sequence (DNA): TGTGCCAGCAGCCTCCGGGCTACAGGGCGCCAAGAGACCCAGTACTTC. Its translation is CASSLRATGRQETQYF.

This chain links TRBV28 with TRBJ1-2; TRBD1 agrees at 7 bases. V gave up 4 bases and J gave up 3 bases; unmatched junction bases: 2. From germline, CDR1 is MDHEN and CDR2 SYDVKM. The CDR3 has 13 residues. CDR3 nucleotide sequence: TGTGCCAGCAGTTCCGACAGGGACTATGGCTACACCTTC. Encoded protein: CASSSDRDYGYTF.

This chain uses TRBV4-3 with TRBJ1-1; D remains ambiguous. In germline, CDR1 is LGHNA, CDR2 YSLEER. Trimming cost V 5 bases and J 7 bases, with 17 bases left between them. The CDR3 runs to 14 residues. The CDR3 coding sequence is TGCGCCAGCAGCGGAGGATTAAACGGTATTGAAGCTTTCTTT. This encodes CASSGGLNGIEAFF.

The rearrangement uses TRBV7-9 and TRBJ2-1, with 9 bases lining up with TRBD1. The CDR3 is made up of 15 amino acids. Germline trimming cut 7 bases from V and 10 bases from J; bases unmatched to any gene: 14. Germline CDR1 is SEHNR and CDR2 is FQNEAQ (reference sequence). CDR3: CASTSKGQGSGEQFF. As DNA, the CDR3 is TGTGCCAGCACCTCAAAGGGACAGGGTAGCGGGGAGCAGTTCTTC.

The V and J genes are TRBV15 and TRBJ1-3; a weak D match, TRBD1 (6 bases). V was clipped by 5 bases and J by 2 bases, with 16 bases between them. The germline gives CDR1 LNHNV, CDR2 YYDKDF (reference sequence). This CDR3 region has 16 residues. For the CDR3, the DNA is TGTGCCACCAGCGGGGGGGCACAGCAGGCTGGAAACACCATATATTTT. It specifies CATSGGAQQAGNTIYF. Using reference TRBV15 and TRBJ1-3 for the parts outside the CDR3, the full variable domain is DAMVIQNPRYQVTQFGKPVTLSCSQTLNHNVMYWYQQKSSQAPKLLFHYYDKDFNNEADTPDNFQSRRPNTSFCFLDIRSPGLGDTAMYLCATSGGAQQAGNTIYFGEGSWLTVV.

The table lists this clone with a count of one. J is TRBJ2-5 and V is TRBV7-8; TRBD1 agrees at 8 bases. The CDR3 runs to 15 residues. From germline, CDR1 is SGHVS and CDR2 FQNEAQ. J lost 5 bases, V lost 5 bases, and 10 bases had no gene match. CDR3 region: CASSRHSGGAETQYF. CDR3 nucleotide sequence: TGTGCCAGCAGCCGCCATTCAGGGGGCGCGGAGACCCAGTACTTC.

V and J are TRBV24-1 and TRBJ2-3, with 7 bases fitting TRBD1. J lost 2 bases, V lost 4 bases, and 8 bases had no gene match. CDR1 is KGHDR and CDR2 is SFDVKD in the germline V gene. The CDR3 consists of 16 residues. CDR3 DNA sequence: TGTGCCACCAGTGAATTGGGACAGTCCCTCACAGATACGCAGTATTTT. Translated, it gives CATSELGQSLTDTQYF.

J is TRBJ2-3 and V is TRBV7-9, with D tentatively TRBD2 (5 bases). V was shortened by 1 base and J by 3 bases, with 8 bases between the two germline ends. CDR3 size: 14 residues. The germline V gene has CDR1 SEHNR and CDR2 FQNEAQ (reference sequence). CDR3 in amino acids: CASSLGIATDTQYF. CDR3 DNA: TGTGCCAGCAGCTTAGGGATAGCGACAGATACGCAGTATTTT.

This sequence joins TRBV19 and TRBJ2-7; 11 bases line up with TRBD1. The CDR3 loop spans 15 amino acids. Germline-derived CDR1 and CDR2 are LNHDA and SQIVND (reference sequence). The ends lost 5 bases at V and 2 bases at J; junction bases unmatched: 5. The CDR3: CASSPGTGGPYEQYF. CDR3 nucleotides: TGTGCCAGTAGTCCCGGGACAGGGGGTCCCTACGAGCAGTACTTC.

The rearrangement uses TRBV19 and TRBJ2-2; 13 bases line up with TRBD2. The J segment lost 5 bases and the V segment lost 10 bases, leaving 13 bases of the junction unmatched. This CDR3 contains 17 residues. Looked up from germline, CDR1 is LNHDA and CDR2 is SQIVND (reference sequence). CDR3 region: CAISPLPGLAGTGELFF. The CDR3 coding sequence is TGTGCCATCTCCCCTCTCCCGGGACTAGCGGGAACCGGGGAGCTGTTTTTT.

Of note for this clone: The sample carries other DNA sequences with the same CDR3. The rearrangement uses TRBV9 and TRBJ2-7, with 7 bases fitting TRBD2. The V segment lost 0 bases and the J segment 2 bases; nucleotides outside the gene matches: 2. The germline gives CDR1 SGDLS, CDR2 YYNGEE. The CDR3 is 14 residues long. CDR3 loop: CASSVAGGPYEQYF. The DNA for the CDR3 is TGTGCCAGCAGCGTAGCGGGAGGCCCCTACGAGCAGTACTTC.

The chain carries TRBV20-1 and TRBJ2-2, with TRBD2 identical over 13 bases. Germline V gene sequence: CDR1 DFQATT, CDR2 SNEGSKA (reference sequence). This CDR3 contains 15 residues. V was pared by 5 bases and J by 8 bases, with 8 bases of the junction left unmatched. CDR3 residues: CSARGLAGESGELFF. The CDR3 DNA reads TGCAGTGCTCGTGGACTAGCGGGAGAATCGGGGGAGCTGTTTTTT.

CDR3 amino acids: CASSPGLDGTYEQYF. CDR3 in DNA: TGTGCCAGCAGCCCTGGGCTCGACGGCACCTACGAGCAGTACTTC. J is TRBJ2-7 and V is TRBV3-1 (or the pseudogene TRBV3-2); no clear D gene. The V end lost 4 bases, the J end lost 2 bases, and 15 bases lay between the germline ends. The CDR3 covers 15 residues. The V gene's germline CDR1 is LGHDT and CDR2 YNNKEL (reference sequence).

The rearrangement joins TRBV5-6 to TRBJ1-2, with D perhaps TRBD1 (6 bases). The length of the CDR3 is 13 residues. Germline CDR1 reads SGHDT; CDR2 reads YYEEEE. V lost 4 bases, J lost 4 bases, and 11 bases lay in between. The CDR3 spells CASSQDRSYGYTF. The CDR3 DNA reads TGTGCCAGCAGCCAAGACAGGAGCTATGGCTACACCTTC.

CDR3 region: CASSLGWDSGLFF. For the CDR3, the DNA is TGTGCCAGCAGCTTAGGCTGGGACAGCGGACTGTTTTTT. The chain employs TRBV7-9 and TRBJ1-4; 7 nucleotides match TRBD1. Trimming at V came to 1 base and at J to 13 bases, leaving 6 bases not matched to a gene. The CDR3 is 13 residues long. Germline V gene data show CDR1 as SEHNR and CDR2 as FQNEAQ (reference sequence). Full variable domain (missing parts from reference TRBV7-9 and TRBJ1-4): DTGVSQNPRHKITKRGQNVTFRCDPISEHNRLYWYRQTLGQGPEFLTYFQNEAQLEKSRLLSDRFSAERPKGSFSTLEIQRTEQGDSAMYLCASSLGWDSGLFFGSGTQLSVL.

This rearrangement joins TRBV3-1 (or the pseudogene TRBV3-2) to TRBJ2-3; maybe TRBD1 (6 bases). Per germline, CDR1 LGHDT and CDR2 YNNKEL (reference sequence). The CDR3 is made up of 15 amino acids. Trimming stripped 3 bases from V and 4 bases from J, with 14 bases between. The CDR3 DNA reads TGTGCCAGCAGCCAGCACAGGGATCCAGCAGATACGCAGTATTTT. Protein sequence: CASSQHRDPADTQYF.